The text below deals with one T cell receptor beta chain. The data derive from a study of tumour-infiltrating T cells in Burkitt lymphoma. Sequencing was performed with immunoSEQ multiplex PCR; in TCRdb, only in-frame clones are kept and a portion is missing. The data hold 12,000 to 15,000 clones, with around 30% observed a single time. Germline V lookup: CDR1 SEHNR, CDR2 FQNEAQ (reference sequence). The length of the CDR3 is 15 residues. With 5 bases removed from V and 0 bases from J, the gap between germline ends came to 13 bases. This chain connects TRBV7-9 to TRBJ1-2; D remains unclear. The clonotype comes from a human donor with diffuse large B-cell lymphoma. The sample comprised tumor tissue. For the CDR3, the DNA is TGTGCCAGCAGCCGCCCCCCACTAGCTAACTATGGCTACACCTTC. Translation: CASSRPPLANYGYTF.